The 9 T cell receptor beta chains below come from one sample, sequenced in a study of OX40 agonist ivuxolimab in advanced cancers. Sequenced by immunoSEQ multiplex PCR; TCRdb stores in-frame clones only, minus some. In the table there are under 55,000 clones, 85% to 90% of which are singletons. Sample: CD4+ or CD8+ T cells sorted from blood, taken in a trial of the OX40 agonist ivuxolimab. Every receptor here comes from an adult with an advanced solid tumor such as melanoma, head and neck, liver or kidney cancer.

Concerning this clone itself: One end of the junction fails to match germline, which may point to a read error. This sequence joins TRBV6-5 and TRBJ2-5, with 8 bases fitting TRBD1. The CDR3 runs to 15 residues. Per the germline V gene, CDR1 is MNHEY and CDR2 is SVGAGI. The CDR3 region has the DNA TGTGCCTGCAGGGGGCCAGGGGGTAATAGAGAGACCCAGTACTTC. Its translation is CACRGPGGNRETQYF.

V usage is TRBV28 and J usage is TRBJ2-5, with 9 nucleotides matching TRBD2. Unmatched junction bases numbered 4, after V lost 6 bases and J lost 2 bases. The CDR3 runs to 14 residues. Germline values: CDR1 MDHEN, CDR2 SYDVKM. CDR3 amino acids: CASSPSGEQETQYF. DNA for the CDR3: TGTGCCAGCAGCCCTAGCGGGGAACAAGAGACCCAGTACTTC.

This chain joins TRBV6-5 and TRBJ1-2, with D possibly TRBD1 on 5 matching bases. The V end was cut by 0 bases, the J end by 1 base, with 12 bases between. The CDR3 sequence is 16 residues long. In germline, CDR1 is MNHEY, CDR2 SVGAGI. The CDR3: CASSYSGVSDNYGYTF. The CDR3 DNA reads as TGTGCCAGCAGTTACTCGGGGGTTTCGGATAACTATGGCTACACCTTC.

The V and J genes are TRBV5-4 and TRBJ2-2; D call uncertain. The CDR3 loop spans 15 amino acids. Germline V CDR1 and CDR2: SGHNT, YYREEE (reference sequence). Trimming stripped 0 bases from V and 3 bases from J, with 9 bases between. The CDR3 nucleotides read TGTGCCAGCAGCTTGGGGGCCTCCGACACCGGGGAGCTGTTTTTT. Residues: CASSLGASDTGELFF.

The chain employs TRBV29-1 and TRBJ2-5, with D hard to call. CDR1 is SQVTM, CDR2 ANQGSEA, per germline. The ends were cut back, 5 bases at V and 1 base at J, with 14 bases in the middle. The CDR3 has 14 residues. The CDR3 DNA sequence: TGCAGCGTTCCTCCCGGTCTCGGCCAAGAGACCCAGTACTTC. This encodes CSVPPGLGQETQYF.

The V and J genes are TRBV5-6 and TRBJ2-3; D unresolved. V was clipped by 4 bases and J by 0 bases, with 12 bases between them. The CDR3 sequence is 15 residues long. Germline values: CDR1 SGHDT, CDR2 YYEEEE. CDR3 in amino acids: CASSVAGLSTDTQYF. The DNA for the CDR3 is TGTGCCAGCAGCGTGGCCGGGTTAAGCACAGATACGCAGTATTTT.

The rearrangement uses TRBV2 and TRBJ1-6, with 11 bases lining up with TRBD1. The V gene's germline CDR1 is SNHLY and CDR2 FYNNEI. The CDR3 has 15 residues. Losses at the gene ends were 6 bases for V and 7 bases for J; bases not matched to a gene: 5. CDR3 nucleotides: TGTGCCAGCAGCGAACGGACAGGGGGCAATTCACCCCTCCACTTT. It encodes CASSERTGGNSPLHF.

This clone was seen only once. This chain links TRBV10-3 with TRBJ1-2; maybe TRBD1 (5 bases). The germline gives CDR1 ENHRY, CDR2 SYGVKD. Between the trimmed V and J ends, which lost 0 bases and 5 bases, there was a span of 10 bases. The CDR3 is made up of 14 amino acids. This chain's CDR3 is CAISESRTSYGYTF. CDR3 coding DNA: TGTGCCATCAGTGAGTCGAGGACAAGTTATGGCTACACCTTC.

This chain connects TRBV6-1 to TRBJ1-1, with no clear D. V lost 6 bases and J lost 3, with 8 bases in between. The CDR3 is 12 residues long. Germline CDR1 and CDR2: MNHNS and SASEGT. The CDR3 protein is CASRGSDTEAFF. CDR3 DNA sequence: TGTGCCAGCAGAGGGTCGGACACTGAAGCTTTCTTT.